This T cell receptor (beta chain) was obtained from a study of cytomegalovirus exposure and HLA in healthy donors (dated by TCRdb to 2015 to 2018). Concerning the study at large: An earlier analysis of roughly 610 of the donors reported 276 Gb of sequence data and about 120 million unique TCR beta sequences obtained from about 200 million T cells. Approximately 300 gigabases of sequencing data and approximately 91 million unique TCR sequences made up an early release that covered fewer than 650 HLA-typed donors. The genetic ancestry cluster associated with self-reported Caucasian donors included over 80% of the roughly 360 genotyped donors. The study aimed to test whether signatures of past pathogen exposure could be identified by cataloging public T cell receptors. The T cell repertoires of roughly 660 subjects were profiled by immunosequencing and related to cytomegalovirus serostatus. A separate validation cohort of approximately 120 different subjects was used in addition to the approximately 700-subject first cohort. The study combined high-throughput TCR immunosequencing, statistical association of individual TCRs with disease status, and machine learning to predict cytomegalovirus infection status. A later analysis re-examined previously published TCR beta repertoires from just over 650 donors and added high-resolution HLA genotyping to investigate patterns of TCR occurrence. In the later analysis, no new phenotypic data were used to find candidate immune exposures; instead, reliance was placed on TCR beta sequences and their occurrence across donors. An earlier analysis of 500 to 750 of the donors applied high-throughput TCR beta sequencing to assess whether each TCR beta V gene segment acted as functional or pseudogenic. Donor age, sex, ethnicity and CMV serostatus were collected together with the repertoire data. A later genetic analysis took genome-wide SNP genotypes for about 55% of the roughly 700 donors and used that subset as a discovery cohort. Every repertoire in the discovery cohort had been generated on one and the same sequencing platform. HLA typing covered class I and class II loci at four-digit resolution. Typing coverage differed by locus: A, B, C, DRB1 and DQB1 were typed in roughly 629-630 donors, DQA1 in 522, DPA1 in 600 to 610, and DPB1 in 450 to 490. Roughly five DR-DQ haplotypes were treated as single units for association and clustering because of strong linkage in the cohort. On average, about 240,000 unique TCR beta nucleotide sequences were sequenced per donor among fewer than 500 genotyped donors of the cohort, with roughly 18% of those sequences being non-productive. Study-wide findings and limitations: Sequencing depth was assumed to be roughly uniform across donors in the presence/absence analyses, though that assumption may not hold. The classifier was reported to diagnose cytomegalovirus status with high specificity and sensitivity in both the original and validation cohorts. In a later analysis, several top co-occurrence clusters were reported to appear linked to parvovirus B19, influenza, CMV and Epstein-Barr virus. In an earlier analysis of some 540 of the donors, most TCR beta V segments appeared in productive rearrangements about 87% or about 30% of the time, broadly matching IMGT annotations. When HLA alleles, especially DR and DQ, strongly co-occurred, attributing TCR associations to individual alleles was difficult. A later analysis associated 15,000 or so TCR beta sequences with specific HLA alleles at a false discovery rate of 0.05. Because some donors lacked HLA typing at each locus, the association tests relied only on the typed subset. A few of the identified cytomegalovirus-associated TCR beta chains were confirmed in vitro to be specific for cytomegalovirus antigens. A total of 150 or so TCR beta chains were listed by the study as associated with cytomegalovirus. In this cohort, only TCR beta chains were sequenced, and detectable features were limited by the absence of alpha or paired-chain data. Correlated functional status among segregating V segments might reflect linkage disequilibrium, but an unknown experimental factor could not be ruled out. A further reported finding was that TCR beta sequences accurately predicted the HLA-A and HLA-B alleles for most subjects in the first cohort. In a later analysis, HLA-associated TCR beta chains showed more clonal expansion and lower generation probabilities than non-associated chains that were equally common. In a later genetic analysis, a missense DCLRE1C variant was associated with V-gene and J-gene trimming of TCR beta chains, and the association was replicated in an independent cohort. A later analysis found that TCR association rates varied across HLA loci, with DRB1 alleles showing the most associated TCRs and HLA-C alleles the fewest. Because counts were too low, more than 15 rarely observed V segments, including chromosome 9 orphons, were excluded from the earlier analysis of 587 of the donors. CMV serostatus was the only immune exposure information available for the cohort. The 87-base-pair reads could not distinguish some IMGT-functional V segments, including TRBV6-2 and TRBV6-3, so those segments were excluded. Across donors, most TCR sequences were observed very rarely, whereas some public TCRs were present in many individuals. A cluster of highly shared sequence variants was judged likely to represent a technical artifact of the sequencing pipeline. According to a later analysis, most CMV-associated TCR beta chains appeared to be HLA-restricted, and the HLA associations seemed to be driven largely by CMV exposure. According to the authors, the approach could potentially be generalized to other disease states and immunological phenotypes. According to a later genetic analysis, donors in an Asian-associated ancestry cluster had fewer N-insertions in productive TCRs than the roughly 700-donor mean.

Library prep was done by the immunoSEQ multiplex PCR assay. The multiplex PCR relied on a mix of 60 forward primers for TCR Vbeta segments and 13 reverse primers for TCR Jbeta segments. The CDR3 region of rearranged TCR beta genes was amplified from genomic DNA by a multiplex PCR assay. On the Illumina HiSeq System, the amplified TCR beta libraries were sequenced as 87-base-pair reads. The paper's processing steps were these. Across the roughly 600 repertoires, a later analysis counted tens of millions of unique TCR beta chains, 9 million to 14 million of which were shared by at least two donors. A nearest-neighbor algorithm error-corrected the raw reads and collapsed the reads into unique sequences, merging closely related sequences to remove PCR and sequencing errors. V, D and J gene segments were assigned by aligning CDR3 sequences to IMGT reference sequences. Each retained sequence needed at least a six-nucleotide match to both a V gene segment and a J gene segment. Rearrangements were classified as productive when the CDR3 lacked stop codons and remained in frame with V and J, and all other rearrangements were classified as non-productive. Following IMGT convention, CDR3 was defined as the stretch from the second conserved V-encoded cysteine up to the conserved J-encoded phenylalanine. Sequences without an unambiguous match to a single V gene segment were excluded from the earlier analysis of 450 to 750 of the donors. In an earlier analysis of almost 600 of the donors, a V segment was called functional when productive rearrangements were above 56.7%, and segregating when the standard deviation between donors exceeded 5%. A statistical classification framework was developed to diagnose cytomegalovirus status using the catalog of TCR beta chain sequences. V and J gene assignment, in a later analysis, came from comparing TCR nucleotide sequences with IMGT/GENE-DB human TR gene sequences. In a later analysis, CDR3 sequences and most-parsimonious VDJ recombination scenarios were assigned using the TCRdist pipeline. In a later analysis, each TCR beta chain was defined by its CDR3 amino acid sequence together with its V-gene family, and reads lacking a unique V-gene family were excluded. As a way to deal with suspected cross-contamination and a sequencing artifact, a later analysis dropped approximately 590 nucleotide sequences that were highly shared and had low generation probability. In a later analysis, a clonal expansion index for each public chain was calculated from normalized within-repertoire ranks of inferred template counts. Generation probabilities in a later analysis came from a VDJ recombination model fitted to out-of-frame rearrangements, and those results were checked against IGoR. In a later analysis, hypergeometric tests were used to score TCR-TCR, TCR-HLA and TCR-CMV co-occurrence, with a repertoire-size bias correction applied to TCR pairs. A later analysis estimated false discovery rates by permuting HLA or CMV assignments 20 times. In a later analysis, co-occurring TCRs were grouped using DBSCAN, with TCRdist sequence similarity added in when clustering inside HLA-allele-positive subsets. Repertoires with fewer than 30,000 or more than 120,000 public chains, plus five repertoires with anomalous nucleotide sharing, were excluded from co-occurrence clustering. TCRdb stores this immuneACCESS table with in-frame sequences only. Part of the clones is absent; in the studies checked, under half of the shortfall reflects unresolved V genes, and no reason is known for the rest. V, J and clone size reflect that table, while D and trimming were determined from the DNA. Counted in this sample were roughly 110,000 clones; 73% of them appeared once. The ten largest clones add up to about 8% of the sample.

In total, approximately 610 healthy bone marrow donors made up the cohort. At the time of sampling, every cohort member was nominally healthy, though immune exposures that went unrecorded were likely present. The donor was CMV seronegative and belonged to the group of several hundred seronegative cohort members. A peripheral blood sample was provided by each donor, and peripheral blood mononuclear cells were used for TCR beta sequencing. Genomic DNA was extracted from the blood cell samples with the Qiagen DNeasy Blood Extraction Kit. With regard to this clone: This receptor's antigen is unknown. Base qualities are not provided; no much larger clone lies one nucleotide away.

From a lookup of the germline V gene, CDR1 and CDR2 are SNHLY and FYNNEI. The CDR3 goes from the cysteine to the phenylalanine over 15 residues. Only CDR3 DNA remains: 45 bases, in frame from the first base. V loses 7 bases at its end and J loses 2 bases; junction bases beyond the gene matches: 8. This receptor chain uses TRBV2 and TRBJ2-3; TRBD2 aligns with 8 central bases. Sequenced sample: PBMCs. The TCR comes from a man aged 25 to 45 in good health and CMV-seronegative. The DNA is as follows: TGTGCCAGCATGAGCGGGAGACGAAACACAGATACGCAGTATTTT. Its protein is CASMSGRRNTDTQYF.